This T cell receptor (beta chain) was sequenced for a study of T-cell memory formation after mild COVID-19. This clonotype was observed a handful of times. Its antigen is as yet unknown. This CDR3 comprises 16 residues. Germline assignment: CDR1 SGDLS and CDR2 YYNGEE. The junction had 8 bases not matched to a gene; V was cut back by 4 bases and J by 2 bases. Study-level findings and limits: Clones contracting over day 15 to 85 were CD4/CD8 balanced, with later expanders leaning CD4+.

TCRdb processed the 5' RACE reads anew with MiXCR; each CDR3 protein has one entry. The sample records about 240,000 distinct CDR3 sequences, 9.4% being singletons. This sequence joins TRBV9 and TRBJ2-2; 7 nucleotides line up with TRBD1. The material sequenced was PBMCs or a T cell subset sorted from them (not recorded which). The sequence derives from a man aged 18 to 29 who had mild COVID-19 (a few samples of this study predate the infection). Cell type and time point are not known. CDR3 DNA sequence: TGTGCCAGCAGCAACCACCGGGACAGAAACACCGGGGAGCTGTTTTTT. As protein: CASSNHRDRNTGELFF.